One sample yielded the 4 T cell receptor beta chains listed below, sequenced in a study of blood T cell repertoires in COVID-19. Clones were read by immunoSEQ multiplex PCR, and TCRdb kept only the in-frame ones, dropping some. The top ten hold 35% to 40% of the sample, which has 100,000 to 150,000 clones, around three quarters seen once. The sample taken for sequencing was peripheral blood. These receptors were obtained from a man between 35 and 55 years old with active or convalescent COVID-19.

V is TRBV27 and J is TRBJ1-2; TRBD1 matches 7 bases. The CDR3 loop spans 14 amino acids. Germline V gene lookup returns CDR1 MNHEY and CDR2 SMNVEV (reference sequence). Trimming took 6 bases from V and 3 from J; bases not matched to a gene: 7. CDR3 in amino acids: CASSEGQFDYGYTF. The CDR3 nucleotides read TGTGCCAGCAGCGAGGGACAGTTCGACTATGGCTACACCTTC.

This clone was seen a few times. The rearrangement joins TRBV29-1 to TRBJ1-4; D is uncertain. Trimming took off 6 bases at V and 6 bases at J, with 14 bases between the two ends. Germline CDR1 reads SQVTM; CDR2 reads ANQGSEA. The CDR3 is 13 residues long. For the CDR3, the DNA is TGCAGCGTCGGGTACGGGTCCGATGAAAAACTGTTTTTT. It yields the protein CSVGYGSDEKLFF. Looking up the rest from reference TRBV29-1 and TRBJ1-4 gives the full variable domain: SAVISQKPSRDICQRGTSLTIQCQVDSQVTMMFWYRQQPGQSLTLIATANQGSEATYESGFVIDKFPISRPNLTFSTLTVSNMSPEDSSIYLCSVGYGSDEKLFFGSGTQLSVL.

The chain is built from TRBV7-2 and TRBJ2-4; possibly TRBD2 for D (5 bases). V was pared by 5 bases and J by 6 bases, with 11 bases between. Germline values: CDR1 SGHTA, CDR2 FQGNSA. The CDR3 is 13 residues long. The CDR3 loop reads CASSGSRGNIQYF. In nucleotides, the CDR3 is TGTGCCAGCAGCGGATCTCGGGGAAACATTCAGTACTTC.

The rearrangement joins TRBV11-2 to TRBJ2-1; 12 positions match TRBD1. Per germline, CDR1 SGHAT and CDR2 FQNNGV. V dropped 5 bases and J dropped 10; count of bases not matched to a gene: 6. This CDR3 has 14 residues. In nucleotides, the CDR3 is TGTGCCAGCAGCACCGGGACAGGGGGCTGGGAGCAGTTCTTC. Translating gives CASSTGTGGWEQFF. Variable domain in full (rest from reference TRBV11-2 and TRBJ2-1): EAGVAQSPRYKIIEKRQSVAFWCNPISGHATLYWYQQILGQGPKLLIQFQNNGVVDDSQLPKDRFSAERLKGVDSTLKIQPAKLEDSAVYLCASSTGTGGWEQFFGPGTRLTVL.